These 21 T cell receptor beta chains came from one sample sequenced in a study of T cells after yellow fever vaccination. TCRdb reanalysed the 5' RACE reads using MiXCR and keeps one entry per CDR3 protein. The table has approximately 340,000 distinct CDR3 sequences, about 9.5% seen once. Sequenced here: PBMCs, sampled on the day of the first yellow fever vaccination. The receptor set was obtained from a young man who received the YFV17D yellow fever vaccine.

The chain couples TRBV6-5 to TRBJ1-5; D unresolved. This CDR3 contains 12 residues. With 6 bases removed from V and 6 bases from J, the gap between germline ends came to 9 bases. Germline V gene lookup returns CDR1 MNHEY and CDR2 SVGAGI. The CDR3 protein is CASRGLGQPQHF. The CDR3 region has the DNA TGTGCCAGCAGGGGGTTGGGTCAGCCCCAGCATTTT.

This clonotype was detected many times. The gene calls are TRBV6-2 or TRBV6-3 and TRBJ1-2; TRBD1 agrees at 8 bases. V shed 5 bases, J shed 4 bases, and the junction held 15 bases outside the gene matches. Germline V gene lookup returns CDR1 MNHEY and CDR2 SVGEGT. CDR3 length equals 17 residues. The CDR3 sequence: CASSQSSTGDSSYGYTF. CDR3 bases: TGTGCCAGCAGTCAATCATCGACAGGGGATTCCAGCTATGGCTACACCTTC.

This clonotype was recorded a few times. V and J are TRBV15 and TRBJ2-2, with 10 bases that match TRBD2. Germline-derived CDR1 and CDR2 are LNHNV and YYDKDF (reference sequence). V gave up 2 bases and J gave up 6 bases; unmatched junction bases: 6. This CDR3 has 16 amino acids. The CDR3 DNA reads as TGTGCCACCAGCAGACCTAGCGGGGGAGGGTCCGGGGAGCTGTTTTTT. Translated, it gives CATSRPSGGGSGELFF.

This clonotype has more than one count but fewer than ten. This CDR3 reads CASSQGKGEQFF. The CDR3 DNA sequence: TGTGCCAGCAGTCAGGGGAAGGGTGAGCAGTTCTTC. The rearrangement uses TRBV7-3 and TRBJ2-1; possibly TRBD1 for D (6 bases). V gave up 6 bases and J gave up 9 bases, with 12 bases separating them. Germline V gene sequence: CDR1 SGHTA, CDR2 FQGTGA. The CDR3 runs to 12 residues. Full variable domain (missing parts from reference TRBV7-3 and TRBJ2-1): GAGVSQTPSNKVTEKGKYVELRCDPISGHTALYWYRQSLGQGPEFLIYFQGTGAADDSGLPNDRFFAVRPEGSVSTLKIQRTERGDSAVYLCASSQGKGEQFFGPGTRLTVL.

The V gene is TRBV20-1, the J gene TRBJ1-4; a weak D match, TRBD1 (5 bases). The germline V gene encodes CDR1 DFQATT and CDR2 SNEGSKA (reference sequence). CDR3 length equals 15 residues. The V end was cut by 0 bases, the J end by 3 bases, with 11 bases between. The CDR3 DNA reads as TGCAGTGCTAGAGAACCAGGAGGGGCTAATGAAAAACTGTTTTTT. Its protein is CSAREPGGANEKLFF.

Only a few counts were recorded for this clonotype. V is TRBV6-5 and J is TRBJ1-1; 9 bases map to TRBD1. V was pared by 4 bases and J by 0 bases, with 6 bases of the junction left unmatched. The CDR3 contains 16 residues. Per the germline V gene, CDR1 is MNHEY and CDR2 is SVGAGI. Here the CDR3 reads CASSSHRGRVNTEAFF. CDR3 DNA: TGTGCCAGCAGTTCACACAGGGGGCGGGTGAACACTGAAGCTTTCTTT.

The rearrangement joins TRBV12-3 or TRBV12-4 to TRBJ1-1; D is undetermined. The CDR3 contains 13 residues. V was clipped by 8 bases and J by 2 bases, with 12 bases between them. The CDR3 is CASASRSNTEAFF. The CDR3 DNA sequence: TGTGCCAGCGCCTCGAGGAGTAACACTGAAGCTTTCTTT.

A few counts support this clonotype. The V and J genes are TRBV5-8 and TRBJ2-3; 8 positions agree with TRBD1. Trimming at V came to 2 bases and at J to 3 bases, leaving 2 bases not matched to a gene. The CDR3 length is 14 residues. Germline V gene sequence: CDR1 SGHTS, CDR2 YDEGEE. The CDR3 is CASSFRGRTDTQYF. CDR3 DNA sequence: TGTGCCAGCAGCTTCAGGGGGCGGACAGATACGCAGTATTTT.

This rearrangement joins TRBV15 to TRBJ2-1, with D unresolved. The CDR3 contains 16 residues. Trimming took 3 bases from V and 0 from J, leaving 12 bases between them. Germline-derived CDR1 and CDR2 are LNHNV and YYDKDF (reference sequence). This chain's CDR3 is CATSRIRSSSYNEQFF. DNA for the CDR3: TGTGCCACCAGCAGGATACGTTCGAGCTCCTACAATGAGCAGTTCTTC.

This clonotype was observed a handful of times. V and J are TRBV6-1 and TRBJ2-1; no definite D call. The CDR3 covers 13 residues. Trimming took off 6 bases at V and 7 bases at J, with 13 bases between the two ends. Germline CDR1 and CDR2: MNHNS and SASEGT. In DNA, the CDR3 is TGTGCCAGCAGGGACCGCCCAACGAATGAGCAGTTCTTC. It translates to CASRDRPTNEQFF.

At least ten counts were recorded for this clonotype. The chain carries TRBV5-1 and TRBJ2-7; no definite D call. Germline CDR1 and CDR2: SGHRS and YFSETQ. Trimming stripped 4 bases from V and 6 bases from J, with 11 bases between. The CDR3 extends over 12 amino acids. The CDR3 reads CASSTSLTEQYF. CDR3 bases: TGCGCCAGCAGCACCTCCCTCACCGAGCAGTACTTC.

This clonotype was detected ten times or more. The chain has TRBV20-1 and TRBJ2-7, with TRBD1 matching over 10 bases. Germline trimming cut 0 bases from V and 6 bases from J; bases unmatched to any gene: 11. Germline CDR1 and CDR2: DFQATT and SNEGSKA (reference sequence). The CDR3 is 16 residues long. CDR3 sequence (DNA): TGCAGTGCTAGAGAACGCGGGACAGGGGCCGTGGTCGAGCAGTACGTC. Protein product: CSARERGTGAVVEQYV.

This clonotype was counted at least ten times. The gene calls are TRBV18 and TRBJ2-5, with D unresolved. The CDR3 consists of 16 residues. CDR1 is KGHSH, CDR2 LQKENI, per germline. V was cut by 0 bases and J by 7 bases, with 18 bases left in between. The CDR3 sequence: CASSPPEYRSIGTQYF. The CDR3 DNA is TGTGCCAGCTCACCACCAGAATATCGGTCTATCGGGACCCAGTACTTC.

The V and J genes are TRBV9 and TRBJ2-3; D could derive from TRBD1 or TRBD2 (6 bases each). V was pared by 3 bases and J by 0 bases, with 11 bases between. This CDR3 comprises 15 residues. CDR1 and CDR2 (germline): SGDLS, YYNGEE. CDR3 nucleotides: TGTGCCAGCAGCGAGGGGGGCGCTAGCACAGATACGCAGTATTTT. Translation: CASSEGGASTDTQYF.

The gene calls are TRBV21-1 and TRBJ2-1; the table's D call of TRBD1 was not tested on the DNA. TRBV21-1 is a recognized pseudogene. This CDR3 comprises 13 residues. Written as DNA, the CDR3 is TGTGCCAGCATCCCCCGGGACACCCGTGAGCAGTTCTTC. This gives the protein CASIPRDTREQFF.

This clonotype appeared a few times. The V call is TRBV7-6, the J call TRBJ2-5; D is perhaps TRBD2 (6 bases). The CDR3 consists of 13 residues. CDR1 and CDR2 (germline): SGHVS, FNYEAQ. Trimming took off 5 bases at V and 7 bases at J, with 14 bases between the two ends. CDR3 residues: CASSVEPGGTQYF. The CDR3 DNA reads TGTGCCAGCAGCGTAGAACCCGGGGGGACCCAGTACTTC. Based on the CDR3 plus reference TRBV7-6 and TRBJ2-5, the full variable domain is GAGVSQSPRYKVTKRGQDVALRCDPISGHVSLYWYRQALGQGPEFLTYFNYEAQQDKSGLPNDRFSAERPEGSISTLTIQRTEQRDSAMYRCASSVEPGGTQYFGPGTRLLVL.

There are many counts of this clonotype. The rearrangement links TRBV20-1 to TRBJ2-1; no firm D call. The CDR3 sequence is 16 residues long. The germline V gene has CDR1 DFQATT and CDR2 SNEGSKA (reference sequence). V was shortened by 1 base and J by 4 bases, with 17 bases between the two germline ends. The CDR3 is CSARVPGIQTYNEQFF. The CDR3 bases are TGCAGTGCTAGAGTTCCTGGGATCCAGACTTACAATGAGCAGTTCTTC.

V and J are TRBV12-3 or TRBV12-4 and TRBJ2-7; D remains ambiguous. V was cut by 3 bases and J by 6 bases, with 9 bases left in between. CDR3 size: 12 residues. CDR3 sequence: CASSFEGSEQYV. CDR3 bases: TGTGCCAGCAGTTTCGAAGGCTCCGAGCAGTACGTC.

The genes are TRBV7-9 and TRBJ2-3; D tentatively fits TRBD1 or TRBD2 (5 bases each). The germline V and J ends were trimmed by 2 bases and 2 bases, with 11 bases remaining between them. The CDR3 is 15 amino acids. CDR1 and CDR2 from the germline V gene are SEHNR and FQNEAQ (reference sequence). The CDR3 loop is CASSLMVGTTDTQYF. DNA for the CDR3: TGTGCCAGCAGCTTAATGGTAGGGACCACAGATACGCAGTATTTT.

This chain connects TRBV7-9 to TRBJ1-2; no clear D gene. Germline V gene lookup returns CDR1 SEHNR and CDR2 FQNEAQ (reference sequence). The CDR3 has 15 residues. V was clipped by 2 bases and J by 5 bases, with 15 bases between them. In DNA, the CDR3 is TGTGCCAGCAGCTTACAAGCTCGGTTTTCTTATGGCTACACCTTC. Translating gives CASSLQARFSYGYTF.

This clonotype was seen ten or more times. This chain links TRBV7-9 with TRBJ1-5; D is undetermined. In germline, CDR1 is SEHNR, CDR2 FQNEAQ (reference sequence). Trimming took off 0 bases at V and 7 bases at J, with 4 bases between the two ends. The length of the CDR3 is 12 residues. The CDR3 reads CASSLAEQPQHF. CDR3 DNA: TGTGCCAGCAGCTTAGCGGAACAGCCCCAGCATTTT. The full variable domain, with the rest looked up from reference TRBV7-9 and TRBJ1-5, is DTGVSQNPRHKITKRGQNVTFRCDPISEHNRLYWYRQTLGQGPEFLTYFQNEAQLEKSRLLSDRFSAERPKGSFSTLEIQRTEQGDSAMYLCASSLAEQPQHFGDGTRLSIL.